Included here is one T cell receptor (beta chain) sequence, with context. Its antigen is not identified. Clones were read by immunoSEQ multiplex PCR, and TCRdb kept only the in-frame ones, dropping some. The sample yields about 31,000 clones, 70% to 85% seen once. CDR3 length: 18 residues. Germline V CDR1 and CDR2: MGHDK, SYGVNS. V was shortened by 5 bases and J by 5 bases, with 22 bases between the two germline ends. These data come from a study of Tregs in tolerant kidney transplant recipients. Whole-study findings and limits: Biological reproducibility was not directly addressed in this study.

This sequence was found in a human donor in good health. The specimen sequenced was Tregs from blood cultured with allogeneic cells. The chain uses TRBV25-1 and TRBJ2-6; possible D gene TRBD1, 5 bases. In nucleotides, the CDR3 is TGTGCCAGCAGTTGGATTCAAACTGGACAAAGTCGGGCCAACGTCCTGACTTTC. The encoded protein is CASSWIQTGQSRANVLTF.